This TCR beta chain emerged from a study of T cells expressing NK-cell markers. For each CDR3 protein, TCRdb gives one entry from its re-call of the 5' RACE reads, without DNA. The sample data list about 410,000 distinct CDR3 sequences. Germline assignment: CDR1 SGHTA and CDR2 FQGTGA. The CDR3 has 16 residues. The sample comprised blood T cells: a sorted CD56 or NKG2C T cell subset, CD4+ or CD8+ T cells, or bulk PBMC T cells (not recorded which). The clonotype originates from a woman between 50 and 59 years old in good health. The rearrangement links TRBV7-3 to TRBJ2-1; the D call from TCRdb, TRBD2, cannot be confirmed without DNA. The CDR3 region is CASSPGLAGGWNEQFF.